This entry lists 22 T cell receptor beta chains sequenced from one sample in a study of shared clonotypes between healthy human individuals (dated by TCRdb to 2020 to 2022). Library preparation employed the immunoSEQ multiplex PCR assay. The immuneACCESS repertoire file appears here via TCRdb, limited to in-frame rearrangements. These files lack a portion of the clones; in checked studies, under half of the deficit traces to unresolved V genes, and the cause of the others is not known. The sample profile shows roughly 2.2 million clones; under 95% of them were found once. Jointly, the top ten make up 0.37% of the sample. The material sequenced was naive CD4+ T cells from PBMCs. The sample's cell subset or site label, in plain terms: CD45RA+ positively selected. The receptor source for this set is a man in his late teens or twenties in good health. Some clones in this sample may be carry-over from other donors' samples.

The genes are TRBV2 and TRBJ2-7; D might be TRBD2 (6 bases). Germline V gene sequence: CDR1 SNHLY, CDR2 FYNNEI. Trimming cost V 8 bases and J 5 bases, with 16 bases left between them. This CDR3 comprises 13 residues. The CDR3 sequence is CASRRVGRHEQYF. The CDR3 DNA reads as TGTGCCAGCCGGAGGGTGGGGCGCCACGAGCAGTACTTC.

The genes are TRBV28 and TRBJ2-1; D may be TRBD1 (5 bases). With 7 bases removed from V and 3 bases from J, the gap between germline ends came to 10 bases. The CDR3 covers 13 residues. Germline CDR1 MDHEN, CDR2 SYDVKM. The CDR3 bases are TGTGCCAGCATAAGACAGTACTACAATGAGCAGTTCTTC. It specifies CASIRQYYNEQFF.

The chain joins TRBV2 to TRBJ1-1; D unresolved. The germline V and J ends were trimmed by 2 bases and 3 bases, with 10 bases remaining between them. The germline V gene has CDR1 SNHLY and CDR2 FYNNEI. The CDR3 sequence is 14 residues long. The CDR3 region has the DNA TGTGCCAGCAGTGAACAGGAGGGCTACACTGAAGCTTTCTTT. Protein sequence: CASSEQEGYTEAFF.

The gene calls are TRBV9 and TRBJ2-6, with no clear D. V shed 1 base and J shed 2 bases, with 10 bases lying between them. Germline V gives CDR1 SGDLS, CDR2 YYNGEE. There are 16 residues in the CDR3. The CDR3, as DNA: TGTGCCAGCAGCGTACGGCCGTCGGCTGGGGCCAACGTCCTGACTTTC. Amino acid sequence: CASSVRPSAGANVLTF. Based on the CDR3 plus reference TRBV9 and TRBJ2-6, the full variable domain is DSGVTQTPKHLITATGQRVTLRCSPRSGDLSVYWYQQSLDQGLQFLIQYYNGEERAKGNILERFSAQQFPDLHSELNLSSLELGDSALYFCASSVRPSAGANVLTFGAGSRLTVL.

The chain combines TRBV28 with TRBJ1-5; TRBD1 matches 9 bases. Germline V gives CDR1 MDHEN, CDR2 SYDVKM. The CDR3 is 16 amino acids. With 3 bases clipped from V and 4 bases from J, the junction kept 7 bases outside the gene matches. The CDR3 spells CASSFTDRGPNQPQHF. The CDR3 region has the DNA TGTGCCAGCAGTTTCACGGACAGGGGTCCGAATCAGCCCCAGCATTTT.

V usage is TRBV7-2 and J usage is TRBJ2-1; no firm D call. Per germline, CDR1 SGHTA and CDR2 FQGNSA. Trimming removed 5 bases from V and 6 bases from J, with 8 bases in between. The CDR3 consists of 12 residues. The CDR3 DNA reads TGTGCCAGCAGCCAAGAAACCAATGAGCAGTTCTTC. Its protein product is CASSQETNEQFF.

The chain has TRBV7-2 and TRBJ1-3; D remains ambiguous. In germline, CDR1 is SGHTA, CDR2 FQGNSA. V lost 4 bases, J lost 9 bases, and 16 bases lay in between. CDR3 size: 14 residues. The CDR3 loop reads CASSSVDGVGTIYF. CDR3 nucleotide sequence: TGTGCCAGCAGCTCCGTGGACGGTGTCGGCACCATATATTTT.

The V call is TRBV5-1, the J call TRBJ2-4, with D hard to call. Trimming took 3 bases from V and 1 from J, leaving 5 bases between them. The CDR3 consists of 13 residues. Germline values: CDR1 SGHRS, CDR2 YFSETQ. CDR3 sequence reads: CASSSGAKNIQYF. CDR3 DNA sequence: TGCGCCAGCAGCTCCGGGGCCAAAAACATTCAGTACTTC.

This chain uses TRBV27 with TRBJ2-7, with TRBD2 matching over 10 bases. V shed 6 bases and J 6 bases; nucleotides not matched to a gene: 14. CDR3 length equals 16 residues. From germline, CDR1 is MNHEY and CDR2 SMNVEV (reference sequence). The CDR3, as DNA: TGTGCCAGCAGACCCATTCTTAGCGGGAGGAGGGGCGAGCAGTACTTC. Protein: CASRPILSGRRGEQYF.

Details on this clone: This specimen includes other DNA sequences encoding the same CDR3. The chain has TRBV7-9 and TRBJ1-3, with D uncertain. V lost 2 bases and J 0 bases, leaving 2 bases between the germline ends. The CDR3 runs to 13 residues. The germline CDR1 and CDR2 sequences are SEHNR and FQNEAQ (reference sequence). In DNA form, the CDR3 reads TGTGCCAGCAGCTTATCCTCTGGAAACACCATATATTTT. This codes for CASSLSSGNTIYF.

The V and J genes are TRBV28 and TRBJ2-3; D uncertain. CDR3 length equals 14 residues. Germline lookup yields CDR1 MDHEN and CDR2 SYDVKM. Between the trimmed V and J ends, which lost 3 bases and 8 bases, there was a span of 15 bases. DNA for the CDR3: TGTGCCAGCAGTTTTTCCGCCGCCCAAACTACGCAGTATTTT. Translating it yields CASSFSAAQTTQYF.

V and J are TRBV30 and TRBJ2-5; TRBD1 might be the D (6 bases). V gave up 5 bases and J gave up 4 bases, with 17 bases separating them. Germline values: CDR1 GTSNPN, CDR2 SVGIG (reference sequence). The length of the CDR3 is 14 residues. DNA of the CDR3: TGTGCCTGGGACGGGACACCCAATAGAGAGACCCAGTACTTC. Protein sequence: CAWDGTPNRETQYF.

The V and J genes are TRBV4-1 and TRBJ2-3; perhaps D is TRBD1 or TRBD2 (5 bases each). V was clipped by 3 bases and J by 3 bases, with 22 bases between them. This CDR3 comprises 18 residues. Germline V gene lookup returns CDR1 MGHRA and CDR2 YSYEKL. CDR3 in amino acids: CASSHLQRTLGRTDTQYF. The CDR3 nucleotides read TGCGCCAGCAGCCATCTACAGCGGACGTTGGGACGAACAGATACGCAGTATTTT.

As for this clone: Other DNA sequences in this sample translate to the same CDR3. The CDR3 DNA reads TGCGCCAGCAGCTTGGGCGACCACCAAGAGACCCAGTACTTC. Translated, it gives CASSLGDHQETQYF. The chain couples TRBV5-1 to TRBJ2-5; D unclear. Germline-derived CDR1 and CDR2 are SGHRS and YFSETQ. V shed 0 bases and J shed 0 bases, with 6 bases lying between them. This CDR3 has 14 amino acids.

Only one count was recorded for this clone. The rearrangement links TRBV5-1 to TRBJ1-2; D call uncertain. V was clipped by 4 bases and J by 8 bases, with 21 bases between them. This CDR3 contains 15 residues. Per the germline V gene, CDR1 is SGHRS and CDR2 is YFSETQ. The CDR3 loop reads CASSDPSSLVGGYTF. CDR3 DNA: TGCGCCAGCAGCGACCCGAGCAGCCTAGTCGGAGGCTACACCTTC.

Turning to this clone: The sample carries other DNA sequences with the same CDR3. The chain is built from TRBV7-2 and TRBJ1-5; TRBD1 might be the D (6 bases). Germline values: CDR1 SGHTA, CDR2 FQGNSA. V gave up 1 base and J gave up 2 bases, with 9 bases separating them. CDR3 length: 15 amino acids. The CDR3, as DNA: TGTGCCAGCAGCTTAGGAGGGGGGGGCAATCAGCCCCAGCATTTT. Encoded protein: CASSLGGGGNQPQHF.

This rearrangement joins TRBV7-2 to TRBJ2-5; D may be TRBD1 or TRBD2 (5 bases each). The CDR3 totals 15 residues. The germline V gene encodes CDR1 SGHTA and CDR2 FQGNSA. Trimming stripped 0 bases from V and 5 bases from J, with 13 bases between. The CDR3 coding sequence is TGTGCCAGCAGCTTAGCGTCGGTCTGGGGGGAGACCCAGTACTTC. As protein: CASSLASVWGETQYF.

The chain carries TRBV14 and TRBJ2-6; a weak D match, TRBD1 (5 bases). The CDR3 sequence is 17 residues long. CDR1 is SGHDN, CDR2 FVKESK, per germline. Trimming left V 2 bases short and J 0 bases short, with 11 bases between. The CDR3 DNA follows: TGTGCCAGCAGCCAAACCGGACACTACTCTGGGGCCAACGTCCTGACTTTC. Protein sequence: CASSQTGHYSGANVLTF.

Regarding this clone: A junction boundary mismatches the germline segment, possibly from a read error. The J gene is TRBJ2-7, the V gene TRBV11-2; 11 nucleotides align to TRBD2. The CDR3 totals 14 residues. In germline, CDR1 is SGHAT, CDR2 FQNNGV. The CDR3 loop is CASSLAVSGRASDF. CDR3 bases: TGTGCCAGCAGCTTAGCGGTTAGCGGGAGGGCCTCCGACTTC.

The V and J genes are TRBV7-2 and TRBJ2-3, with D perhaps matching TRBD2 (7 bases). V lost 5 bases to trimming and J lost 7 bases, with 19 bases between them. Germline CDR1 reads SGHTA; CDR2 reads FQGNSA. The CDR3 length is 15 residues. The CDR3 bases are TGTGCCAGCAGCCCGGTGGGGGGGCTCCCGTATACGCAGTATTTT. Translation: CASSPVGGLPYTQYF. Together with reference TRBV7-2 and TRBJ2-3, the CDR3 gives the full variable domain: GAGVSQSPSNKVTEKGKDVELRCDPISGHTALYWYRQSLGQGLEFLIYFQGNSAPDKSGLPSDRFSAERTGGSVSTLTIQRTQQEDSAVYLCASSPVGGLPYTQYFGPGTRLTVL.

The rearrangement links TRBV11-3 to TRBJ2-2; D tentatively fits TRBD1 or TRBD2 (6 bases each). V was cut by 1 base and J by 5 bases, with 20 bases left in between. Germline V gene sequence: CDR1 SGHNT, CDR2 YENEEA. The CDR3 has 18 amino acids. The CDR3: CASSLGGARGAATGELFF. In nucleotides, the CDR3 is TGTGCCAGCAGCTTAGGCGGGGCCAGGGGCGCAGCTACCGGGGAGCTGTTTTTT. Complete variable domain (other parts from reference TRBV11-3 and TRBJ2-2): EAGVVQSPRYKIIEKKQPVAFWCNPISGHNTLYWYLQNLGQGPELLIRYENEEAVDDSQLPKDRFSAERLKGVDSTLKIQPAELGDSAVYLCASSLGGARGAATGELFFGEGSRLTVL.

This chain connects TRBV7-7 to TRBJ2-2; 7 nucleotides line up with TRBD1. Unmatched junction bases numbered 6, after V lost 9 bases and J lost 5 bases. Germline CDR1 and CDR2: SSHAT and FNYEAQ (reference sequence). The CDR3 runs 13 residues. The CDR3 here is CASSTGATGELFF. The CDR3 DNA sequence: TGTGCCAGTTCAACAGGGGCAACCGGGGAGCTGTTTTTT.